Shown below are 25 T cell receptor beta chains from a single sample sequenced in a study of blood T cell repertoires in COVID-19. TCRdb keeps only in-frame clones here, not all; method: immunoSEQ multiplex PCR. The sample shows 200,000 or so clones, about nine tenths of them seen only once. The source material was peripheral blood. These TCRs come from a man aged 65 to 79 with active or convalescent COVID-19.

The CDR3 sequence: CASSPRLAGADTQYF. DNA of the CDR3: TGTGCCAGCTCACCGCGACTAGCGGGAGCAGATACGCAGTATTTT. This sequence joins TRBV18 and TRBJ2-3; 12 positions match TRBD2. This CDR3 region has 15 residues. The V and J ends lost 3 bases and 4 bases, in that order; junction bases with no gene match: 2. Germline CDR1 is KGHSH and CDR2 is LQKENI.

The chain is built from TRBV19 and TRBJ1-1; tentatively, D is TRBD1 (6 bases). V was trimmed by 8 bases and J by 0 bases, leaving 16 bases between them. Germline lookup yields CDR1 LNHDA and CDR2 SQIVND (reference sequence). The CDR3 sequence is 15 residues long. The CDR3 DNA reads TGTGCCAGTCGTCGACAGGTTAACGTGAACACTGAAGCTTTCTTT. This gives the protein CASRRQVNVNTEAFF.

The chain carries TRBV5-1 and TRBJ1-1, with D perhaps matching TRBD1 (6 bases). In germline, CDR1 is SGHRS, CDR2 YFSETQ. Trimming cost V 4 bases and J 0 bases, with 13 bases left between them. The CDR3 is 15 amino acids. This CDR3 is CASSTDRNMNTEAFF. Written as DNA, the CDR3 is TGCGCCAGCAGCACGGACAGAAACATGAACACTGAAGCTTTCTTT.

V gene TRBV6-2 or TRBV6-3 combines with J gene TRBJ2-7, with D uncertain. With 2 bases removed from V and 4 bases from J, the gap between germline ends came to 3 bases. The CDR3 spans 11 residues. Germline V gene lookup returns CDR1 MNHEY and CDR2 SVGEGT. The CDR3 spells CASSYLYEQYF. The CDR3 nucleotides are TGTGCCAGCAGTTACCTTTACGAGCAGTACTTC.

The chain combines TRBV12-3 or TRBV12-4 with TRBJ1-2; no clear D gene. CDR3 length: 13 residues. The V and J ends lost 7 bases and 5 bases respectively, with 14 bases between them. The CDR3 DNA is TGTGCCAGCACAACCGGCGGCCCATATGGCTACACCTTC. It translates to CASTTGGPYGYTF.

V and J are TRBV27 and TRBJ2-1, with 9 bases that match TRBD2. Germline V gene sequence: CDR1 MNHEY, CDR2 SMNVEV (reference sequence). The J segment lost 5 bases and the V segment lost 2 bases, leaving 4 bases of the junction unmatched. The CDR3 covers 15 residues. CDR3 sequence: CASSLVAGVNNEQFF. The CDR3, as DNA: TGTGCCAGCAGTTTAGTAGCGGGAGTTAACAATGAGCAGTTCTTC.

The V call is TRBV30, the J call TRBJ1-2; D ambiguous. Per germline, CDR1 GTSNPN and CDR2 SVGIG (reference sequence). The CDR3 runs to 12 residues. V lost 6 bases and J 4 bases, leaving 12 bases between the germline ends. CDR3 protein: CACRGIGYGYTF. The CDR3 DNA reads as TGTGCCTGCCGGGGTATCGGCTATGGCTACACCTTC.

This chain links TRBV6-5 with TRBJ2-7; possibly TRBD1 for D (5 bases). Germline CDR1 reads MNHEY; CDR2 reads SVGAGI. Trimming took 6 bases from V and 6 from J, leaving 15 bases between them. This CDR3 comprises 13 residues. CDR3 DNA: TGTGCCAGCAGACACGACAGTATAGGCGAGCAGTACTTC. Translated: CASRHDSIGEQYF.

This chain connects TRBV28 to TRBJ1-5; maybe TRBD1 (5 bases). Trimming removed 3 bases at V and 6 bases at J, with 9 bases between. The germline V gene has CDR1 MDHEN and CDR2 SYDVKM. CDR3 length equals 13 residues. CDR3 sequence (DNA): TGTGCCAGCAGTTTGTCGGGGGGTCAGCCCCAGCATTTT. Translating it yields CASSLSGGQPQHF.

The rearrangement joins TRBV5-6 to TRBJ1-5; 8 bases align to TRBD1. This CDR3 has 15 amino acids. Germline V gene data show CDR1 as SGHDT and CDR2 as YYEEEE. After removal of 4 bases from V and 3 bases from J, the junction contained 6 bases not matched to a gene. CDR3 protein: CASSLRDRLNQPQHF. The CDR3 DNA is TGTGCCAGCAGCCTCCGGGACAGGCTCAATCAGCCCCAGCATTTT.

This clone was picked up one time. The V call is TRBV7-8, the J call TRBJ2-1, with TRBD2 identical over 8 bases. The CDR3 is 16 residues long. Germline trimming cut 3 bases from V and 2 bases from J; bases unmatched to any gene: 6. CDR1 and CDR2 (germline): SGHVS, FQNEAQ. The CDR3 loop is CASSLGTSGTYNEQFF. In nucleotides, the CDR3 is TGTGCCAGCAGCTTGGGAACTAGCGGAACCTACAATGAGCAGTTCTTC.

This clone occurred once. This chain uses TRBV14 with TRBJ2-5, with TRBD2 matching over 8 bases. Germline lookup yields CDR1 SGHDN and CDR2 FVKESK. The trim removed 3 bases at V and 10 bases at J, leaving 7 bases unmatched. CDR3 length: 13 residues. This CDR3 is CASSQGTSSNQYF. The CDR3 DNA sequence: TGTGCCAGCAGCCAGGGGACTAGTAGTAACCAGTACTTC. The variable domain in full, completed from reference TRBV14 and TRBJ2-5, reads EAGVTQFPSHSVIEKGQTVTLRCDPISGHDNLYWYRRVMGKEIKFLLHFVKESKQDESGMPNNRFLAERTGGTYSTLKVQPAELEDSGVYFCASSQGTSSNQYFGPGTRLLVL.

The chain uses TRBV2 and TRBJ2-3, with D perhaps TRBD2 (5 bases). The ends were cut back, 7 bases at V and 1 base at J, with 12 bases in the middle. The CDR3 is 14 residues long. Germline lookup yields CDR1 SNHLY and CDR2 FYNNEI. CDR3 bases: TGTGCCAGCACTAGAGGGTGGGGCACAGATACGCAGTATTTT. This sequence encodes CASTRGWGTDTQYF.

The CDR3 DNA follows: TGTGCCAGCAGTTTCAGTTCAGGGGGACTCTGGGAGCAGTACTTC. It translates to CASSFSSGGLWEQYF. This chain joins TRBV28 and TRBJ2-7, with D possibly TRBD1 on 7 matching bases. The CDR3 runs to 15 residues. The germline CDR1 and CDR2 sequences are MDHEN and SYDVKM. V was shortened by 3 bases and J by 7 bases, with 19 bases between the two germline ends.

This chain joins TRBV5-1 and TRBJ2-7, with a tentative D call TRBD2 (5 bases). V was pared by 4 bases and J by 4 bases, with 18 bases between. Germline CDR1 and CDR2: SGHRS and YFSETQ. This CDR3 is 15 amino acids long. The CDR3 DNA reads TGCGCCAGCAGCCCGGGGTCCCCGGGCAATTACGAGCAGTACTTC. Translation: CASSPGSPGNYEQYF.

The rearrangement links TRBV18 to TRBJ1-4; TRBD1 agrees at 8 bases. The ends lost 6 bases at V and 7 bases at J; junction bases unmatched: 10. The CDR3 totals 15 residues. Per germline, CDR1 KGHSH and CDR2 LQKENI. The CDR3 loop is CASSTSQGAVEKLFF. The CDR3 nucleotides are TGTGCCAGCTCCACATCTCAGGGGGCAGTTGAAAAACTGTTTTTT.

This clone is a singleton in its sample. This rearrangement joins TRBV19 to TRBJ1-1; 10 bases match TRBD1. The length of the CDR3 is 16 residues. V was clipped by 5 bases and J by 2 bases; unmatched bases: 8. From germline, CDR1 is LNHDA and CDR2 SQIVND (reference sequence). CDR3 protein: CASSDRTGGSNTEAFF. CDR3 nucleotide sequence: TGTGCCAGTAGTGACAGGACAGGGGGTAGCAACACTGAAGCTTTCTTT.

This clone has just a few counts. This chain connects TRBV6-2 or TRBV6-3 to TRBJ2-1, with 7 bases identical to TRBD1. V lost 7 bases, J lost 3 bases, and 21 bases stayed unmatched. The CDR3 contains 19 residues. In germline, CDR1 is MNHEY, CDR2 SVGEGT. The CDR3 sequence: CASIPADRKPKKDYNEQFF. CDR3 DNA sequence: TGTGCCAGCATCCCCGCGGACAGGAAACCAAAGAAGGACTACAATGAGCAGTTCTTC.

CDR3 nucleotide sequence: TGTGCCAGCAGTTATCTTTCCGAGGGACTAGCGGGGGTCCACGGGGAGCTGTTTTTT. Translated: CASSYLSEGLAGVHGELFF. V gene TRBV6-2 or TRBV6-3 combines with J gene TRBJ2-2, with 14 bases aligning to TRBD2. Germline-derived CDR1 and CDR2 are MNHEY and SVGEGT. V gave up 3 bases and J gave up 7 bases; unmatched junction bases: 13. The CDR3 runs to 19 residues.

The rearrangement links TRBV2 to TRBJ2-3, with 14 bases aligning to TRBD2. CDR3 length: 16 amino acids. The ends lost 6 bases at V and 4 bases at J; junction bases unmatched: 6. Germline CDR1 reads SNHLY; CDR2 reads FYNNEI. For the CDR3, the DNA is TGTGCCAGCAGGGCGGGACTAGCGGGAGTAGCAGATACGCAGTATTTT. Translated, it gives CASRAGLAGVADTQYF. Full variable domain (rest looked up from reference TRBV2 and TRBJ2-3): EPEVTQTPSHQVTQMGQEVILRCVPISNHLYFYWYRQILGQKVEFLVSFYNNEISEKSEIFDDQFSVERPDGSNFTLKIRSTKLEDSAMYFCASRAGLAGVADTQYFGPGTRLTVL.

The genes are TRBV6-5 and TRBJ1-1; weak D call: TRBD1 (6 bases). From germline, CDR1 is MNHEY and CDR2 SVGAGI. The CDR3 runs 16 residues. V gave up 2 bases and J gave up 0 bases, with 13 bases separating them. CDR3 in DNA: TGTGCCAGCAGTTACAGGGGGGGGTTCATGAACACTGAAGCTTTCTTT. Protein product: CASSYRGGFMNTEAFF.

The chain combines TRBV28 with TRBJ1-2; D is unclear. Trimming removed 5 bases at V and 2 bases at J, with 6 bases between. This CDR3 spans 12 amino acids. Germline V gives CDR1 MDHEN, CDR2 SYDVKM. DNA of the CDR3: TGTGCCAGCAGTCCCTCGAACTATGGCTACACCTTC. Its translation is CASSPSNYGYTF.

The chain recombines TRBV11-1 with TRBJ2-3; D perhaps matches TRBD2 (7 bases). The germline CDR1 and CDR2 sequences are SGHAT and FQDESV (reference sequence). The CDR3 length is 15 residues. V lost 7 bases to trimming and J lost 7 bases, with 21 bases between them. This chain's CDR3 is CASNGSIRGAHTQYF. DNA for the CDR3: TGTGCCAGCAATGGATCTATTCGGGGGGCGCATACGCAGTATTTT.

The chain carries TRBV2 and TRBJ1-5, with 8 bases lining up with TRBD1. Trimming took 7 bases from V and 3 from J; bases not matched to a gene: 5. The CDR3 is 14 amino acids. Germline CDR1 and CDR2: SNHLY and FYNNEI. CDR3 residues: CASTEQGDNQPQHF. The CDR3 DNA is TGTGCCAGCACCGAACAGGGGGACAATCAGCCCCAGCATTTT.

The chain has TRBV2 and TRBJ1-2; D remains ambiguous. CDR1 and CDR2 from the germline V gene are SNHLY and FYNNEI. V was trimmed by 4 bases and J by 0 bases, leaving 9 bases between them. CDR3 length: 14 amino acids. The chain's CDR3 is CASSGGYSNYGYTF. The CDR3 nucleotides read TGTGCCAGCAGTGGAGGGTACTCTAACTATGGCTACACCTTC.